The 17 T cell receptor beta chains reported below all come from one sample, sequenced in a study of blood T cell repertoires in COVID-19. Measured with immunoSEQ multiplex PCR; TCRdb has only the in-frame clones, and not every one. Counted here are about 260,000 clones, around 87% occurring once; the ten biggest clones make up approximately 2.3%. Specimen: peripheral blood. These TCRs come from a woman in her forties or fifties with acute or convalescent COVID-19.

This chain joins TRBV9 and TRBJ2-4, with 9 bases identical to TRBD2. Germline trimming cut 2 bases from V and 8 bases from J; bases unmatched to any gene: 2. The CDR3 runs 13 residues. Germline CDR1 reads SGDLS; CDR2 reads YYNGEE. This chain's CDR3 is CASSVGLADIQYF. CDR3 nucleotide sequence: TGTGCCAGCAGCGTGGGACTAGCTGACATTCAGTACTTC.

This clone has just one count. This chain uses TRBV7-3 with TRBJ1-1; no reliable D call. Trimming cost V 5 bases and J 0 bases, with 7 bases left between them. The CDR3 totals 13 residues. CDR1 and CDR2 from the germline V gene are SGHTA and FQGTGA. As DNA, the CDR3 is TGTGCCAGCAGCCCGGGTTTGAACACTGAAGCTTTCTTT. Its translation: CASSPGLNTEAFF.

The chain uses TRBV5-4 and TRBJ1-1; D gene unclear. CDR3 length: 15 residues. The V end was cut by 1 base, the J end by 3 bases, with 13 bases between. The germline V gene has CDR1 SGHNT and CDR2 YYREEE (reference sequence). The CDR3 reads CASSLSGRSDTEAFF. For the CDR3, the DNA is TGTGCCAGCAGCTTGTCGGGAAGGTCTGACACTGAAGCTTTCTTT.

The V and J genes are TRBV3-1 (or the pseudogene TRBV3-2) and TRBJ2-1; D is uncertain. Germline CDR1 reads LGHDT; CDR2 reads YNNKEL (reference sequence). V shed 1 base and J shed 8 bases, with 15 bases lying between them. The CDR3 loop spans 15 amino acids. Written as DNA, the CDR3 is TGTGCCAGCAGCCAAGCTCTCCTTAGTTTAGATGAGCAGTTCTTC. Residues: CASSQALLSLDEQFF.

The V call is TRBV29-1, the J call TRBJ1-1; 11 nucleotides agree with TRBD1. The CDR3 is 14 amino acids. With 6 bases clipped from V and 4 bases from J, the junction kept 7 bases outside the gene matches. Germline V gene sequence: CDR1 SQVTM, CDR2 ANQGSEA. The CDR3 DNA reads as TGCAGCGTAGACGGACAGGGGGCGGGCACTGAAGCTTTCTTT. Protein: CSVDGQGAGTEAFF.

The chain links TRBV28 to TRBJ2-7, with TRBD1 matching over 9 bases. The CDR3 runs to 14 residues. The junction had 6 bases not matched to a gene; V was cut back by 5 bases and J by 4 bases. Germline V CDR1 and CDR2: MDHEN, SYDVKM. CDR3 DNA: TGTGCCAGCAGTCCCGGGACAGGGAGGTACGAGCAGTACTTC. Encoded protein: CASSPGTGRYEQYF.

The chain joins TRBV7-3 to TRBJ2-1; 7 positions match TRBD2. The CDR3 totals 16 residues. Germline-derived CDR1 and CDR2 are SGHTA and FQGTGA. V gave up 5 bases and J gave up 5 bases; unmatched junction bases: 12. Here the CDR3 reads CASSRSPGLGNNEQFF. Here the CDR3 DNA reads TGTGCCAGCAGCCGTTCCCCCGGACTAGGGAACAATGAGCAGTTCTTC.

The J gene is TRBJ1-5, the V gene TRBV3-1 (or the pseudogene TRBV3-2); 9 bases are shared with TRBD1. V shed 0 bases, J shed 8 bases, and the junction held 5 bases outside the gene matches. This CDR3 region has 15 residues. Looked up from germline, CDR1 is LGHDT and CDR2 is YNNKEL (reference sequence). For the CDR3, the DNA is TGTGCCAGCAGCCAAGATAGCACAGGGGGCAAGCCCCAGCATTTT. Residues: CASSQDSTGGKPQHF.

J is TRBJ2-7 and V is TRBV7-2; 11 positions match TRBD1. The CDR3 sequence is 15 residues long. Unmatched junction bases numbered 8, after V lost 5 bases and J lost 5 bases. The germline CDR1 and CDR2 sequences are SGHTA and FQGNSA. The CDR3: CASSAPDRGLHEQYF. The CDR3 coding sequence is TGTGCCAGCAGCGCCCCGGACAGGGGGCTTCACGAGCAGTACTTC.

The chain recombines TRBV12-3 or TRBV12-4 with TRBJ2-7; TRBD1 might be the D (6 bases). The CDR3 length is 13 residues. V dropped 7 bases and J dropped 4 bases, with 14 bases sitting between them. The CDR3 loop reads CASNQGHTYEQYF. CDR3 coding DNA: TGTGCCAGCAATCAGGGACATACTTACGAGCAGTACTTC.

The chain is built from TRBV28 and TRBJ2-6; D gene uncertain. CDR1 and CDR2 from the germline V gene are MDHEN and SYDVKM. CDR3 length: 15 residues. The V gene lost 2 bases and the J gene lost 2 bases, with 7 bases spanning the gap. The chain's CDR3 is CASSLLGAGANVLTF. DNA for the CDR3: TGTGCCAGCAGTTTACTTGGAGCTGGGGCCAACGTCCTGACTTTC.

The V gene is TRBV19, the J gene TRBJ1-2; D is perhaps TRBD1 (6 bases). With 3 bases removed from V and 7 bases from J, the gap between germline ends came to 21 bases. Per the germline V gene, CDR1 is LNHDA and CDR2 is SQIVND (reference sequence). This CDR3 has 16 residues. The CDR3 loop reads CASSIWTAETRTGYTF. CDR3 in DNA: TGTGCCAGTAGTATCTGGACAGCCGAAACCAGAACTGGCTACACCTTC.

The chain links TRBV4-1 to TRBJ2-5; D possibly corresponds to TRBD2 (6 bases). The CDR3 loop spans 14 amino acids. Trimming shortened V by 3 bases and J by 4 bases, and 12 bases separated the two germline ends. Per germline, CDR1 MGHRA and CDR2 YSYEKL. The CDR3 DNA follows: TGCGCCAGCAGCCACAGGGAGGTTGGAGAGACCCAGTACTTC. Translated: CASSHREVGETQYF.

V and J are TRBV27 and TRBJ2-7, with 8 bases matching TRBD1. The ends lost 5 bases at V and 2 bases at J; junction bases unmatched: 5. Germline V lookup: CDR1 MNHEY, CDR2 SMNVEV (reference sequence). The CDR3 contains 14 residues. CDR3 sequence (DNA): TGTGCCAGCAGTGGTAGGACAGGGACCTACGAGCAGTACTTC. Amino acids: CASSGRTGTYEQYF.

In its sample, this clone was seen once. The chain uses TRBV18 and TRBJ2-6, with a tentative D call TRBD2 (6 bases). The CDR3 covers 17 residues. V was trimmed by 3 bases and J by 2 bases, leaving 14 bases between them. The germline V gene has CDR1 KGHSH and CDR2 LQKENI. The CDR3 DNA is TGTGCCAGCTCACCCGCCTGGAGGGCGACTGGGGCCAACGTCCTGACTTTC. This gives the protein CASSPAWRATGANVLTF.

This chain uses TRBV6-1 with TRBJ2-2; TRBD1 matches 7 bases. CDR1 is MNHNS and CDR2 is SASEGT in the germline V gene. There are 16 residues in the CDR3. Trimming took 2 bases from V and 0 from J; bases not matched to a gene: 3. In DNA, the CDR3 is TGTGCCAGCAGTGAACAAGGGGGCGCGAACACCGGGGAGCTGTTTTTT. Its protein product is CASSEQGGANTGELFF.

The chain uses TRBV7-9 and TRBJ1-5, with 9 positions matching TRBD1. The CDR3 is 15 residues long. CDR1 is SEHNR, CDR2 FQNEAQ, per germline (reference sequence). V lost 5 bases to trimming and J lost 3 bases; unmatched junction nucleotides: 5. The CDR3 loop is CASSDRDRDNQPQHF. Here the CDR3 DNA reads TGTGCCAGCAGCGACCGGGACAGGGACAATCAGCCCCAGCATTTT.